This T cell receptor beta chain was recovered during a study of T cell responses to AZD1222 COVID-19 vaccine. Study conclusions and caveats: Targets within unmutated variant regions were reportedly found for nearly half of spike-specific TCRs. Vaccine-related CD4 TCRs covered spike, predominating at 160-218 and 743-854. Most donors were white British and more were female, and clonal diversity was possibly underestimated.

The protocol was immunoSEQ multiplex PCR, while the TCRdb copy is restricted to in-frame clones and leaves out a portion. The sample includes under 100,000 clones, around 85% seen only once; the top ten take 12%. A remark on this clone: Its antigen is currently unknown.

V lost 5 bases to trimming and J lost 4 bases, with 16 bases between them. This CDR3 has 15 amino acids. The V gene's germline CDR1 is MNHNY and CDR2 SVGAGI (reference sequence). This clonotype was obtained from an adult who received the AZD1222 COVID-19 vaccine. The sequencing used peripheral blood, collected 28 days after the second AZD1222 dose. J is TRBJ2-3 and V is TRBV6-6, with D possibly matching TRBD2 (6 bases). CDR3: CASSPSTSRPDTQYF. CDR3 sequence (DNA): TGTGCCAGCAGTCCTTCGACTAGTAGGCCAGATACGCAGTATTTT.